This T cell receptor beta chain was documented in a study of T cells expressing NK-cell markers (TCRdb year 2020). As for the study more broadly: Three sorted T-cell subsets (CD3+CD56+NKG2C+, CD3+CD56+NKG2C- and CD3+CD56-NKG2C+) from fewer than 10 donors had their TCR beta-chain repertoires profiled. Among the eight sequenced donors, seven were HCMV-seropositive and one was HCMV-seronegative. Illumina HiSeq 2000/2500, MiSeq or NextSeq was used to sequence libraries as 2 x 150 bp reads. The study sequenced eight donors, all healthy volunteers chosen at random: three men and five women. What the study reported, not specific to this receptor: Those dominant clonotypes were again the most abundant among CD3+CD56-NKG2C+ cells in a few donors, at roughly 25-65%. In more than five donors, the dominant CD3+CD56+NKG2C+ clonotypes were found to rank among the top 10 CD8+ clonotypes and to make up 1.0-7.0% of CD8+ T cells. Whether the expanded NKG2C-expressing T cell clones were specific for HCMV antigens remained unclear.

Sequencing took place on an Illumina HiSeq 2000. TCR beta cDNA libraries were prepared using 5'RACE template switching, which introduced a universal primer site and unique molecular identifiers. Priming for cDNA synthesis came from the TCR beta constant segment, and two successive PCR amplification steps followed. In the paper's pipeline: Reads were demultiplexed and grouped by UMI with MIGEC, and clonotypes were assembled and quantified with MiTCR. Only TCR cDNA sequences supported by at least two reads were kept to exclude erroneous sequences. Downstream repertoire analysis used the tcR package, and clonotypes were matched across fractions by CDR3 nucleotide sequence plus V segment. VDJmatch was used to annotate antigen specificity against VDJdb, with one amino acid substitution in CDR3 permitted. The reads were reprocessed in TCRdb, with one entry per CDR3 protein sequence and no accompanying DNA. It is TCRdb's table, rather than the study itself, that gives the V and J calls and clone size. The sample table includes a few hundred thousand distinct CDR3 sequences. The ten largest clones represent 1.4% to 1.5% of the sample.

To determine HCMV serostatus, a commercial ELISA kit was used to detect HCMV-specific IgG in serum. Peripheral blood mononuclear cells were isolated from blood by Ficoll density gradient centrifugation. A remark on this clonotype: No cognate antigen has been identified for it.

The sequence was obtained from a woman in her 50s in good health. Donor details come from another sample of the same person, matched by shared clones. The sample comprised blood T cells: a sorted CD56 or NKG2C T cell subset, CD4+ or CD8+ T cells, or bulk PBMC T cells (not recorded which).

CDR3 loop: CSARSGRRSGFNEQFF. The sequence links TRBV20-1 to TRBJ2-1. There are 16 amino acids in the CDR3, from cysteine to phenylalanine inclusive. DNA is not on record. For CDR1 and CDR2, the germline V gene (reference sequence) lists DFQATT and SNEGSKA.